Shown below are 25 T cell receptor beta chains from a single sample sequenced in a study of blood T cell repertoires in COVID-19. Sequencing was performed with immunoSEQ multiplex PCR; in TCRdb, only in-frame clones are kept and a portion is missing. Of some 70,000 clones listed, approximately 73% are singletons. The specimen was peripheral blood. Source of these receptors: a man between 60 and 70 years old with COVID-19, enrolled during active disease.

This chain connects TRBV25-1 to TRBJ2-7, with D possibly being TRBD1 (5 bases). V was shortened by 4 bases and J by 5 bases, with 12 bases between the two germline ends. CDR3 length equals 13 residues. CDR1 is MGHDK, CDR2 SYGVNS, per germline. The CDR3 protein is CASSAQGRDEQYF. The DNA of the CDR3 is TGTGCCAGCAGTGCCCAGGGAAGGGACGAGCAGTACTTC.

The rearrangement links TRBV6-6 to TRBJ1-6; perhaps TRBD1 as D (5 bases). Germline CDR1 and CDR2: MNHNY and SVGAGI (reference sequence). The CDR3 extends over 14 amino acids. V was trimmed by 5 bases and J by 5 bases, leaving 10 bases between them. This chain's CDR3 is CASSLDRHNSPLHF. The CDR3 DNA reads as TGTGCCAGCAGTCTAGACAGACATAATTCACCCCTCCACTTT.

CDR3 coding DNA: TGTGCCAGCAGTGAGGAGGCGTTCGGGGAGCTGTTTTTT. Amino acid sequence: CASSEEAFGELFF. The gene calls are TRBV6-1 and TRBJ2-2; possible D gene TRBD2, 5 bases. The CDR3 has 13 amino acids. V was shortened by 3 bases and J by 7 bases, with 9 bases between the two germline ends. CDR1 is MNHNS, CDR2 SASEGT, per germline.

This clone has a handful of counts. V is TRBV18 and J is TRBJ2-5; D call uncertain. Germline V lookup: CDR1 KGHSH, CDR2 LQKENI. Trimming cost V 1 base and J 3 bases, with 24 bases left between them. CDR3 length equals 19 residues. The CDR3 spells CASSPLARGGTNSKETQYF. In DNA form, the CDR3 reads TGTGCCAGCTCACCACTCGCGCGCGGCGGAACCAACTCCAAAGAGACCCAGTACTTC.

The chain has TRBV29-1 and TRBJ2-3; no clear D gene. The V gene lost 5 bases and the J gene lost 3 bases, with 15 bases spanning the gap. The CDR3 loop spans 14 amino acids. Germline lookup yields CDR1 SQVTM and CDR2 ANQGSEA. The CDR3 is CSVLVILVTDTQYF. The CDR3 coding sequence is TGCAGCGTTTTAGTAATTTTGGTGACAGATACGCAGTATTTT.

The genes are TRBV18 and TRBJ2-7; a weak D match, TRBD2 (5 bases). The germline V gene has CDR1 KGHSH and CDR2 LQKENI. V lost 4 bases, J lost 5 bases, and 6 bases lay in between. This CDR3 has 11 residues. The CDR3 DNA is TGTGCCAGCTCACAGGGAGACGAGCAGTACTTC. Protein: CASSQGDEQYF.

The CDR3 loop reads CASSFSATPTDTQYF. CDR3 sequence (DNA): TGTGCCAGCAGCTTTAGCGCAACGCCCACAGATACGCAGTATTTT. V is TRBV5-4 and J is TRBJ2-3; D possibly corresponds to TRBD2 (5 bases). The germline CDR1 and CDR2 sequences are SGHNT and YYREEE (reference sequence). This CDR3 contains 15 residues. Trimming cost V 2 bases and J 2 bases, with 12 bases left between them.

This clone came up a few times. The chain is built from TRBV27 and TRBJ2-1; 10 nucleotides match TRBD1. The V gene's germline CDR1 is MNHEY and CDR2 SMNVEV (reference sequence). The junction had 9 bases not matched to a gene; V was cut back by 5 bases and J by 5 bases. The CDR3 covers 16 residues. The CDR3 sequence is CASSLMAGTGDNEQFF. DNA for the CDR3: TGTGCCAGCAGTCTTATGGCCGGGACAGGGGACAATGAGCAGTTCTTC.

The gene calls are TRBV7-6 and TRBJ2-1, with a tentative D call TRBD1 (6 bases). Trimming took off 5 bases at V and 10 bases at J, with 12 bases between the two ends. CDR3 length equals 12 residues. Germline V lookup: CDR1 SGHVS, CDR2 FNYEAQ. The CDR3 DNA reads TGTGCCAGCAGCCCCCTCCAGGGGGAGCAGTTCTTC. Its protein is CASSPLQGEQFF.

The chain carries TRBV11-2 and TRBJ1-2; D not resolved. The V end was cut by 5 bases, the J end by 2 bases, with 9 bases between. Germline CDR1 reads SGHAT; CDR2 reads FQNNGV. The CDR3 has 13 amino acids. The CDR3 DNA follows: TGTGCCAGCAGCCCGAGGGCGAACTATGGCTACACCTTC. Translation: CASSPRANYGYTF.

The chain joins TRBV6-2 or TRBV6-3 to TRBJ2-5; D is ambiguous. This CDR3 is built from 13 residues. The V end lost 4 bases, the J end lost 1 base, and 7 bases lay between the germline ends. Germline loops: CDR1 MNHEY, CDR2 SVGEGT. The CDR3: CASSFGSQETQYF. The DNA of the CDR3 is TGTGCCAGCAGTTTTGGCTCCCAAGAGACCCAGTACTTC.

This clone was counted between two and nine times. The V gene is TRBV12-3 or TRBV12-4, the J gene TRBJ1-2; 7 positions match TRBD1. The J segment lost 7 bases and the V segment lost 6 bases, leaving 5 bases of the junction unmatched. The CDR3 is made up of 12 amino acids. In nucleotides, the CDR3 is TGTGCCAGCAGCGAAACAGGGGTTGGCTACACCTTC. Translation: CASSETGVGYTF.

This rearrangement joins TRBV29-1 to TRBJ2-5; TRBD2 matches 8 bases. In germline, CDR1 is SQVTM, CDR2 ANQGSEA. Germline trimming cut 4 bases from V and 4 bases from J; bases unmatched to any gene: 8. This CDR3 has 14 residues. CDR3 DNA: TGCAGCGTTGCGACAGCGGGAGTTAGAGAGACCCAGTACTTC. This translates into CSVATAGVRETQYF.

The CDR3 is CASSEDRGTYEQYF. CDR3 nucleotides: TGTGCCAGCAGTGAAGACCGGGGTACCTACGAGCAGTACTTC. V is TRBV25-1 and J is TRBJ2-7; TRBD2 is a possible D gene (5 bases). Germline V gene lookup returns CDR1 MGHDK and CDR2 SYGVNS. V lost 2 bases to trimming and J lost 2 bases, with 10 bases between them. CDR3 size: 14 residues.

The CDR3: CASSPTTGNIQYF. CDR3 bases: TGTGCCAGCAGCCCTACCACAGGAAACATTCAGTACTTC. The rearrangement joins TRBV2 to TRBJ2-4; TRBD1 might be the D (5 bases). This CDR3 region has 13 residues. Germline assignment: CDR1 SNHLY and CDR2 FYNNEI. Trimming shortened V by 6 bases and J by 6 bases, and 12 bases separated the two germline ends.

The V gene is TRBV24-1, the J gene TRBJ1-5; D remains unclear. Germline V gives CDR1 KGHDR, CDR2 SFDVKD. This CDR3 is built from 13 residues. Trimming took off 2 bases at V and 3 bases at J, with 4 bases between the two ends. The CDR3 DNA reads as TGTGCCACCAGTGATTGGGCCAATCAGCCCCAGCATTTT. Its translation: CATSDWANQPQHF.

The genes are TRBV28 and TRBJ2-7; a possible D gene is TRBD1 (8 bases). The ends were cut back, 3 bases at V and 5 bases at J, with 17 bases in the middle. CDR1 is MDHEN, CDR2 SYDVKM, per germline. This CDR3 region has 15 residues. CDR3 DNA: TGTGCCAGCAGTTTGAGCGGGACAGGTCAGAACGAGCAGTACTTC. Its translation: CASSLSGTGQNEQYF.

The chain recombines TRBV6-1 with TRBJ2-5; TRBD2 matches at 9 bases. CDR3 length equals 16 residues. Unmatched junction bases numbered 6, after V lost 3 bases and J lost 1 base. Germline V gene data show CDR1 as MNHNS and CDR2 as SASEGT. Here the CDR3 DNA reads TGTGCCAGCAGTGAGGGGGCTAGCGGGGTCCAAGAGACCCAGTACTTC. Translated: CASSEGASGVQETQYF.

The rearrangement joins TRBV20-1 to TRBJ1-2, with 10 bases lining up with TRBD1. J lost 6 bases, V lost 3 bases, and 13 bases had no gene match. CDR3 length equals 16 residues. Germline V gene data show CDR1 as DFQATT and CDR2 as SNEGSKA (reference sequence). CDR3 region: CSASRSPGTGEDGYTF. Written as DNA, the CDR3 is TGCAGTGCTAGTAGGAGTCCCGGGACAGGGGAGGATGGCTACACCTTC.

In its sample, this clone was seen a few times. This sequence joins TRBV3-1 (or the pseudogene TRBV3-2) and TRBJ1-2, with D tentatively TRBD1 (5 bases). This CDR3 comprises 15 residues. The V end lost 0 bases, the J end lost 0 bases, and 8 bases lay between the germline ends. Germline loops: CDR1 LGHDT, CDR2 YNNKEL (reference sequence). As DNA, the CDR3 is TGTGCCAGCAGCCAAGAGTCGGGGGCTAACTATGGCTACACCTTC. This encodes CASSQESGANYGYTF.

CDR3 loop: CASSSLLGRAEETQYF. The CDR3 DNA follows: TGCGCCAGCAGCTCCTTGTTGGGCAGGGCGGAAGAGACCCAGTACTTC. V is TRBV5-1 and J is TRBJ2-5, with D tentatively TRBD1 (5 bases). The CDR3 spans 16 residues. Looked up from germline, CDR1 is SGHRS and CDR2 is YFSETQ. Between the trimmed V and J ends, which lost 3 bases and 3 bases, there was a span of 18 bases.

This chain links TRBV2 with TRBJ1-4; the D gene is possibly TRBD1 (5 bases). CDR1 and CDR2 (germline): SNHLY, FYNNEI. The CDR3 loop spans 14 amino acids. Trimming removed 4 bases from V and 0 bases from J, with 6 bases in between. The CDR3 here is CASSGTTTNEKLFF. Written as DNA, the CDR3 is TGTGCCAGCAGTGGGACAACAACTAATGAAAAACTGTTTTTT.

CDR3 in DNA: TGCGCCAGCAAATTCTCCGAGAATCAGCCCCAGCATTTT. This translates into CASKFSENQPQHF. This rearrangement joins TRBV5-1 to TRBJ1-5; no reliable D call. Trimming left V 6 bases short and J 4 bases short, with 11 bases between. Germline lookup yields CDR1 SGHRS and CDR2 YFSETQ. The CDR3 has 13 residues.

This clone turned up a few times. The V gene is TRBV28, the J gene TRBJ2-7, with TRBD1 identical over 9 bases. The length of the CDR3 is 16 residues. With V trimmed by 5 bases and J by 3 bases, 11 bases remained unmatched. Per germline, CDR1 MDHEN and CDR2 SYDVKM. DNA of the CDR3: TGTGCCAGCAGTGCAACAGGGGGCAAGAGGCACTACGAGCAGTACTTC. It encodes CASSATGGKRHYEQYF.

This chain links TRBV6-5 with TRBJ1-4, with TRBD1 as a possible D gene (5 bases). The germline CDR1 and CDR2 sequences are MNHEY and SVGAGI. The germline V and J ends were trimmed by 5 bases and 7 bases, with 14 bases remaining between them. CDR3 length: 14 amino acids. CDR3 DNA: TGTGCCAGCAGTAGGGGACTGACCGTTGAAAAACTGTTTTTT. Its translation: CASSRGLTVEKLFF.